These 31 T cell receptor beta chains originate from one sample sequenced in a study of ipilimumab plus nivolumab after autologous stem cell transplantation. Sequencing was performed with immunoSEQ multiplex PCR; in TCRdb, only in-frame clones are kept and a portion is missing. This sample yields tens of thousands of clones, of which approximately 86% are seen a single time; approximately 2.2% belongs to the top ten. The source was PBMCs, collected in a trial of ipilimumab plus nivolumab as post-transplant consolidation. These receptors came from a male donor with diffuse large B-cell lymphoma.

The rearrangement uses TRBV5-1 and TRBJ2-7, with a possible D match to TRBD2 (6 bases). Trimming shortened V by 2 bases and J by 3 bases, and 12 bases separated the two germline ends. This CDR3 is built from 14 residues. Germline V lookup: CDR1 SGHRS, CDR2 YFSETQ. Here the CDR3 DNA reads TGCGCCAGCAGCTTCGGAGGGGCCCGCTACGAGCAGTACTTC. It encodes CASSFGGARYEQYF.

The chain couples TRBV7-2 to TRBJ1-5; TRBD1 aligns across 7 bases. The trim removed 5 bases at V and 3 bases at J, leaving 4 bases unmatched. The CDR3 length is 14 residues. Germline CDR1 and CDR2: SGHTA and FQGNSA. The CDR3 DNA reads TGTGCCAGCAGCGCACAGGGGTTCAATCAGCCCCAGCATTTT. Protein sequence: CASSAQGFNQPQHF.

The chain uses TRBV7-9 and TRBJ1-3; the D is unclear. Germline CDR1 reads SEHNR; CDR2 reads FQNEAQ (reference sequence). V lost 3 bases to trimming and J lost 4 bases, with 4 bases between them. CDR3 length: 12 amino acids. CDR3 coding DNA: TGTGCCAGCAGCTTGAACGGAAACACCATATATTTT. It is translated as CASSLNGNTIYF.

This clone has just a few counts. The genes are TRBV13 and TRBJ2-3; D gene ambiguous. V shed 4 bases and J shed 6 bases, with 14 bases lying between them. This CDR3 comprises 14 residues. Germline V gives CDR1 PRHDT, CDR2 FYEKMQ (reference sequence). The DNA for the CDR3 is TGTGCCAGCAGCTCCTACTCCTCGCCTGATACGCAGTATTTT. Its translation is CASSSYSSPDTQYF. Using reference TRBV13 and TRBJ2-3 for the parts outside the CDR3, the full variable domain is AAGVIQSPRHLIKEKRETATLKCYPIPRHDTVYWYQQGPGQDPQFLISFYEKMQSDKGSIPDRFSAQQFSDYHSELNMSSLELGDSALYFCASSSYSSPDTQYFGPGTRLTVL.

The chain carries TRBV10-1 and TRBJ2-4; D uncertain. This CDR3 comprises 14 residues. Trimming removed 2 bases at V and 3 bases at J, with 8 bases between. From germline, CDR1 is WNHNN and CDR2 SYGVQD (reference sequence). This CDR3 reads CASSEGGSKNIQYF. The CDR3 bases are TGCGCCAGCAGTGAGGGTGGCAGCAAAAACATTCAGTACTTC.

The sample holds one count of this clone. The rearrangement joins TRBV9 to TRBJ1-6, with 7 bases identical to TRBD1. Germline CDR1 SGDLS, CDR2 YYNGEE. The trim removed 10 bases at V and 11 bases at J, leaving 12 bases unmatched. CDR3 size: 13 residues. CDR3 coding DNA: TGTGCCTCAGGGGGTGAGGGGGATACACCCCTCCACTTT. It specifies CASGGEGDTPLHF.

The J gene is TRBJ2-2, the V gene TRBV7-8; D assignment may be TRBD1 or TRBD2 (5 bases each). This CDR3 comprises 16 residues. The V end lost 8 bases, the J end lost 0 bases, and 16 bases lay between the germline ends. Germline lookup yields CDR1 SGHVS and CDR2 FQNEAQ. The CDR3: CASSLLGPTNTGELFF. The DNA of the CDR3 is TGTGCCAGCTCATTACTGGGACCAACGAACACCGGGGAGCTGTTTTTT.

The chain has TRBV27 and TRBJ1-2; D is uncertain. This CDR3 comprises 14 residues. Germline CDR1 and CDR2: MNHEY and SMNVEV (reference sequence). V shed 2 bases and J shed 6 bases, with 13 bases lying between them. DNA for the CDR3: TGTGCCAGCAGTTTAAGTAGGGATGGCCATGGCTACACCTTC. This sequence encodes CASSLSRDGHGYTF.

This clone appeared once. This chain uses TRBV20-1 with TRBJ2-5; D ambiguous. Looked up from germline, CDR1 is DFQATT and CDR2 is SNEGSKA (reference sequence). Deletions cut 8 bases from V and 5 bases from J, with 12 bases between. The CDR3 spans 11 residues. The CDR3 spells CSQGLGETQYF. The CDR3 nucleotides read TGCAGTCAAGGGCTCGGGGAGACCCAGTACTTC.

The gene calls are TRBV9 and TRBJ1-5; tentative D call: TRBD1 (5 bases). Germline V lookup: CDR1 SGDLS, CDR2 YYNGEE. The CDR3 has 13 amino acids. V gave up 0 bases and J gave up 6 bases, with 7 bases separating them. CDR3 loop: CASSVGGSQPQHF. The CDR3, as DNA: TGTGCCAGCAGCGTAGGGGGGTCTCAGCCCCAGCATTTT.

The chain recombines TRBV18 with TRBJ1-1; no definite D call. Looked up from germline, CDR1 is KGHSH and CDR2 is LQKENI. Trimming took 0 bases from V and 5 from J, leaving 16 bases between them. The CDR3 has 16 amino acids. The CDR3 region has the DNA TGTGCCAGCTCACCACCGCGGGGTGGCGATCAAACTGAAGCTTTCTTT. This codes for CASSPPRGGDQTEAFF.

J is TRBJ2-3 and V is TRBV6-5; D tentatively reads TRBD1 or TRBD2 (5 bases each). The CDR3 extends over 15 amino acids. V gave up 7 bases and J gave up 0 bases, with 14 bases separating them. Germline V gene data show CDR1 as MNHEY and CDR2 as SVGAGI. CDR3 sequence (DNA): TGTGCCAGCACCCCGGGACGCCCTAGCACAGATACGCAGTATTTT. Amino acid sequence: CASTPGRPSTDTQYF.

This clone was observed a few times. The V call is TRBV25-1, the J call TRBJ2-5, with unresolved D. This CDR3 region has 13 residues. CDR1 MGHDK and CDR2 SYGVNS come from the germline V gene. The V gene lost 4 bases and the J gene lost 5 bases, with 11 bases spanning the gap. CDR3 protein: CASSARLWETQYF. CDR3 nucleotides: TGTGCCAGCAGTGCCAGGCTGTGGGAGACCCAGTACTTC. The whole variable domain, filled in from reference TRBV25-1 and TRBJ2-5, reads EADIYQTPRYLVIGTGKKITLECSQTMGHDKMYWYQQDPGMELHLIHYSYGVNSTEKGDLSSESTVSRIRTEHFPLTLESARPSHTSQYLCASSARLWETQYFGPGTRLLVL.

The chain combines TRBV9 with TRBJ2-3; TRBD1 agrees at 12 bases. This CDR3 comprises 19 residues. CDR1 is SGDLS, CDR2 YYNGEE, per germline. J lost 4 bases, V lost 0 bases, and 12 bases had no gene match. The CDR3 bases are TGTGCCAGCAGCGTAGCTGCTTCGGGACAGGGGGCTGTGGCAGATACGCAGTATTTT. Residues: CASSVAASGQGAVADTQYF.

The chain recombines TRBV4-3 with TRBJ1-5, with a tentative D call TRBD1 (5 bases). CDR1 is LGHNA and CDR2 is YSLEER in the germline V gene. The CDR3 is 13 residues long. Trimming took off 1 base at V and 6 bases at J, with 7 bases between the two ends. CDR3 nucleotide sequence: TGCGCCAGCAGCCAAGGGGACGGTCAGCCCCAGCATTTT. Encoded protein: CASSQGDGQPQHF.

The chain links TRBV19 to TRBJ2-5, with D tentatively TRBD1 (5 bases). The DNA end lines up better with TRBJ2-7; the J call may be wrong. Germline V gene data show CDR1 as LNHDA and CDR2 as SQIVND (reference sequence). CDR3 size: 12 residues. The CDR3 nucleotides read TGTGCCAGTAGTGGGGCTGGCTACGAGCAGTACTTC. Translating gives CASSGAGYEQYF.

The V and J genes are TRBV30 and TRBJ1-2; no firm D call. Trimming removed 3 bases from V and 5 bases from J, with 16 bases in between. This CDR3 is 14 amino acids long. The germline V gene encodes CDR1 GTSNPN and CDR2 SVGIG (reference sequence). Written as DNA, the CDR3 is TGTGCCTGGAGAACGACGGGTGATGGGTATGGCTACACCTTC. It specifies CAWRTTGDGYGYTF.

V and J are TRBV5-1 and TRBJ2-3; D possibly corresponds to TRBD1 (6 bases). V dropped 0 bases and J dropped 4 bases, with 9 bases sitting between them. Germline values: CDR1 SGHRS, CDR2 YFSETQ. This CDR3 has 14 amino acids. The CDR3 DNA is TGCGCCAGCAGCTTGGATGGGGGCTCAGATACGCAGTATTTT. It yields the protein CASSLDGGSDTQYF.

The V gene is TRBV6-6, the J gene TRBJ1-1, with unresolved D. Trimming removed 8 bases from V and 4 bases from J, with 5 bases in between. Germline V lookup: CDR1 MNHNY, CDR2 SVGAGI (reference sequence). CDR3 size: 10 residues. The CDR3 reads CASGLTEAFF. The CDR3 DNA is TGTGCCAGCGGGCTCACTGAAGCTTTCTTT.

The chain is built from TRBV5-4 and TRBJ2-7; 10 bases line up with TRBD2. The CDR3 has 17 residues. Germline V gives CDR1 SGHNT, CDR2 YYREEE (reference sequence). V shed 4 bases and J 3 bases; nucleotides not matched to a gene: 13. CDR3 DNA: TGTGCCAGCAGCAGGGGGGGATCCGGGACTAGCGTCTACGAGCAGTACTTC. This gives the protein CASSRGGSGTSVYEQYF. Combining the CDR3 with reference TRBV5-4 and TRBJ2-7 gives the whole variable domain ETGVTQSPTHLIKTRGQQVTLRCSSQSGHNTVSWYQQALGQGPQFIFQYYREEENGRGNFPPRFSGLQFPNYSSELNVNALELDDSALYLCASSRGGSGTSVYEQYFGPGTRLTVT.

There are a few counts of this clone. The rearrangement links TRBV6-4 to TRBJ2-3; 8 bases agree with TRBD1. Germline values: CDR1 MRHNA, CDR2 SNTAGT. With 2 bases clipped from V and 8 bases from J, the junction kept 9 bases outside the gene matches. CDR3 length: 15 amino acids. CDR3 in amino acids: CASSDRGTGLATQYF. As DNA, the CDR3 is TGTGCCAGCAGTGACCGCGGGACAGGCCTCGCTACGCAGTATTTT.

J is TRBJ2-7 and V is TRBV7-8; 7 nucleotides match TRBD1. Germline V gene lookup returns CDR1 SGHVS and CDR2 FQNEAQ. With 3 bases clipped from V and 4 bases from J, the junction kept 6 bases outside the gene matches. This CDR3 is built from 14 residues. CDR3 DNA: TGTGCCAGCAGCTTTTACAGGGGATTATACGAGCAGTACTTC. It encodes CASSFYRGLYEQYF.

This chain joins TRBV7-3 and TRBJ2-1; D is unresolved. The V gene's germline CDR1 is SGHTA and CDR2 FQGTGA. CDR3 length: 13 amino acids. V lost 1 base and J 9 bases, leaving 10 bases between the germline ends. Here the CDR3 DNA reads TGTGCCAGCAGCTTAATTAAGGATAGTGAGCAGTTCTTC. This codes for CASSLIKDSEQFF.

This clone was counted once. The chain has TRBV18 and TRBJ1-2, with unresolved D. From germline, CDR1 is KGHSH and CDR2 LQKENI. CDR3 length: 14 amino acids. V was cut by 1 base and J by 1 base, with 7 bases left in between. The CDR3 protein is CASSPLPDNYGYTF. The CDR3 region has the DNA TGTGCCAGCTCACCACTCCCAGATAACTATGGCTACACCTTC.

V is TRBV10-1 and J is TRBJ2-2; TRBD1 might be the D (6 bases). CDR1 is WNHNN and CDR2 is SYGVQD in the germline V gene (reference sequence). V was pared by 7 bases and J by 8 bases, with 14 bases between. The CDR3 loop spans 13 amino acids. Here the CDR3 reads CASMDSLGGELFF. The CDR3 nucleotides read TGCGCCAGCATGGACAGTTTAGGAGGGGAGCTGTTTTTT.

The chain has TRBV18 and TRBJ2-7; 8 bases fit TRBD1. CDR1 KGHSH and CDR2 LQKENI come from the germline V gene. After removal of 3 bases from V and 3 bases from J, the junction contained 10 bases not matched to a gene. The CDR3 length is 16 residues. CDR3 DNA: TGTGCCAGCTCACCCACCTCCGGGACAGGTCGCTACGAGCAGTACTTC. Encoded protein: CASSPTSGTGRYEQYF.

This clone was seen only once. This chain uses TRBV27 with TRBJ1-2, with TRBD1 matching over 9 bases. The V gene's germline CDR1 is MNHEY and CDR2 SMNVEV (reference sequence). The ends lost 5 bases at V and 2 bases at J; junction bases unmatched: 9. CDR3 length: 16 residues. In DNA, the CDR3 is TGTGCCAGCAGTCGGACAGGGGTAACCAGGAACTATGGCTACACCTTC. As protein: CASSRTGVTRNYGYTF.

The CDR3 DNA reads as TGCGCCAGCAGCTTGGGGGGCTTCACGGGGACTGAAGCTTTCTTT. Protein product: CASSLGGFTGTEAFF. This chain joins TRBV5-1 and TRBJ1-1; D may be TRBD1 (5 bases). The CDR3 consists of 15 residues. Between the trimmed V and J ends, which lost 0 bases and 5 bases, there was a span of 14 bases. Germline loops: CDR1 SGHRS, CDR2 YFSETQ.

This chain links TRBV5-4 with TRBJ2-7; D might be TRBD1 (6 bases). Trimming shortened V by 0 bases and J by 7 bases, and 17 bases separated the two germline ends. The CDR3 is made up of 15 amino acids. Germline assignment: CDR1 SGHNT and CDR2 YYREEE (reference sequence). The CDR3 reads CASSLGQGRWGEQYF. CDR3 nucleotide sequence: TGTGCCAGCAGCTTGGGCCAGGGGAGATGGGGGGAGCAGTACTTC.

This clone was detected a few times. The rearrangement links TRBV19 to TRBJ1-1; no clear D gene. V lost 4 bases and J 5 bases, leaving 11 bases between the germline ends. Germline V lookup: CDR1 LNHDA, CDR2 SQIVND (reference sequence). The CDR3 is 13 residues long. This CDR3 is CASSSTSSTEAFF. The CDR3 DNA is TGTGCCAGTAGTAGTACGAGTAGTACTGAAGCTTTCTTT.

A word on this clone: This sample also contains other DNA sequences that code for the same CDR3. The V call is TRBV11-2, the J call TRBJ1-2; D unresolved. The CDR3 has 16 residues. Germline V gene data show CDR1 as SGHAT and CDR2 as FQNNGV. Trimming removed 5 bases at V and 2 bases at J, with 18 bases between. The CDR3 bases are TGTGCCAGCAGCGGCCCTAAGGGAGCAGCCAACTATGGCTACACCTTC. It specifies CASSGPKGAANYGYTF.